This T cell receptor beta chain was profiled in a study of OX40 agonist ivuxolimab in advanced cancers. Study-wide background: The patients' treatment was ivuxolimab, an agonistic anti-OX40 (CD134) antibody.

Systemic immunosuppression or autoimmune disease history was grounds to exclude patients. J gave up 2 bases and V 4 bases, and 6 bases lay outside the gene matches. Germline V gene data show CDR1 as SGHKS and CDR2 as YYEKEE (reference sequence). This CDR3 comprises 15 residues. Sequencing was performed with immunoSEQ multiplex PCR; in TCRdb, only in-frame clones are kept and a portion is missing. The data contain 55,000 to 80,000 clones, more than 85% of them seen just once; the ten biggest clones take up roughly 0.56%. Study-wide findings and caveats: Fewer expanded clones were found on average in CD4+ than in CD8+ T cells. Clonal expansion was among the lowest in partial responders at 0.1-3.0 mg/kg, especially CD8+.

Notes on this clone: Its specificity is unknown.

The chain recombines TRBV5-5 with TRBJ2-3, with 8 bases lining up with TRBD2. The sequence was obtained from an adult with an advanced solid tumor such as melanoma, head and neck, liver or kidney cancer. The material was CD4+ or CD8+ T cells sorted from blood, obtained in a trial of the OX40 agonist ivuxolimab. CDR3: CASSPAGGATDTQYF. The DNA for the CDR3 is TGTGCCAGCAGCCCCGCCGGGGGGGCCACAGATACGCAGTATTTT.